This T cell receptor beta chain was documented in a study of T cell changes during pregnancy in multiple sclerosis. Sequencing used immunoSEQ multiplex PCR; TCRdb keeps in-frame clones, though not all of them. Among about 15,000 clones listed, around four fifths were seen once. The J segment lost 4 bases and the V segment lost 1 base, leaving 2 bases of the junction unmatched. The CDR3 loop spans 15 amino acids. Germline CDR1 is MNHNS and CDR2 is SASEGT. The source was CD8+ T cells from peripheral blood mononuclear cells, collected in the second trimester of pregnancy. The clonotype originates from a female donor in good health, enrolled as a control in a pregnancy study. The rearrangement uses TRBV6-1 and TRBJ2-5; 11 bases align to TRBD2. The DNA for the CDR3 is TGTGCCAGCAGTGAAGTCCTAGCGGGGGGAGAGACCCAGTACTTC. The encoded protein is CASSEVLAGGETQYF.